This record looks at one T cell receptor beta chain sequence and its context. The CDR3 has 14 amino acids. In germline, CDR1 is LNHDA, CDR2 SQIVND (reference sequence). V lost 2 bases to trimming and J lost 6 bases; unmatched junction nucleotides: 5. The entry originates in a study of control samples from healthy donors and cancer patients. Method: immunoSEQ multiplex PCR; TCRdb's copy keeps in-frame clones and lacks some. In the table there are about 150,000 clones, more than 85% of which are singletons. The chain is built from TRBV19 and TRBJ2-7, with 9 bases identical to TRBD2. The source material was blood. The sequence was collected from a middle-aged man in good health. CDR3 DNA: TGTGCCAGTAGTATAAGCGGGAGGCTGAGCGAGCAGTACTTC. Translation: CASSISGRLSEQYF. Based on the CDR3 plus reference TRBV19 and TRBJ2-7, the full variable domain is DGGITQSPKYLFRKEGQNVTLSCEQNLNHDAMYWYRQDPGQGLRLIYYSQIVNDFQKGDIAEGYSVSREKKESFPLTVTSAQKNPTAFYLCASSISGRLSEQYFGPGTRLTVT.